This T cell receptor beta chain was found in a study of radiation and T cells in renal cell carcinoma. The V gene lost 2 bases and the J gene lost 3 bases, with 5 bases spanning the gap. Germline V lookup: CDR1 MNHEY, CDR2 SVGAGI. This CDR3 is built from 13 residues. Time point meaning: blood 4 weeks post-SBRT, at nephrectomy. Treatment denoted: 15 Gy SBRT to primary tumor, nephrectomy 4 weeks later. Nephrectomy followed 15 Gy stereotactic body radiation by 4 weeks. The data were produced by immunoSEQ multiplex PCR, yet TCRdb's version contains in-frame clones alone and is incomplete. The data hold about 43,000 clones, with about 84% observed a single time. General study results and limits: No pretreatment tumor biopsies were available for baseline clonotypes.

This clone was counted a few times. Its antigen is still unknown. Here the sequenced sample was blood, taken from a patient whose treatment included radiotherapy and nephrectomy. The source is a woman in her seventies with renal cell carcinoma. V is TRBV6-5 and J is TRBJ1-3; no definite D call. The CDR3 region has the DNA TGTGCCAGCAGTTACAGGGATGGAAACACCATATATTTT. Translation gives CASSYRDGNTIYF.